This TCR beta chain appears in the sequencing data of a study of blood T cells in healthy people across ages. A second 7 to 11 cycle PCR used barcoded and J-beta primers. A tag from a template-switch adaptor with 12 random nucleotides marked each cDNA molecule. TCRdb reprocessed the 5' RACE reads via MiXCR and lists one record per CDR3 protein. Among more than 650,000 distinct CDR3 sequences listed, approximately 21% were seen once. Concerning this clonotype: Antigen unknown.

The CDR3 covers 14 residues. After removal of 0 bases from V and 11 bases from J, the junction contained 9 bases not matched to a gene. Germline V gene sequence: CDR1 MNHEY, CDR2 SVGAGI. Whole-study findings and limits: Unsorted PBMCs blocked a conclusive comparison of naive and antigen-experienced cells.

The chain employs TRBV6-5 and TRBJ1-1, with 7 bases lining up with TRBD1. The sample was blood. This clonotype was obtained from a man between 65 and 85 years old in good health. CDR3 residues: CASSYSDRVSVAFF. The CDR3 DNA reads as TGTGCCAGCAGTTACTCCGACAGGGTCTCCGTTGCTTTCTTT.